This TCR beta chain was obtained from a study of T cell responses to AZD1222 COVID-19 vaccine. The V gene end was trimmed by 1 base and the J gene end by 7 bases; junction bases not matched to a gene: 5. From germline, CDR1 is GTSNPN and CDR2 SVGIG (reference sequence). CDR3 length: 13 amino acids. Study observations and caveats: Repertoire collection took place solely once the T cell response had peaked. Seropositive at baseline were only 5 to 7 AZD1222 recipients.

This clone was detected a few times. Its antigen is currently unknown. Repertoires were generated with immunoSEQ multiplex PCR, while TCRdb's copy carries only in-frame clones and drops some. The profile shows roughly 120,000 clones, around 94% of them singletons. V and J are TRBV30 and TRBJ2-7; TRBD1 matches at 9 bases. The receptor's source is an adult in good health. The sequences come from peripheral blood, collected on day 0 of AZD1222 vaccination. This CDR3 reads CAWSGRDRVEQYF. The CDR3, as DNA: TGTGCCTGGAGTGGCCGGGACAGGGTTGAGCAGTACTTC. Complete variable domain (other parts from reference TRBV30 and TRBJ2-7): SQTIHQWPATLVQPVGSPLSLECTVEGTSNPNLYWYRQAAGRGLQLLFYSVGIGQISSEVPQNLSASRPQDRQFILSSKKLLLSDSGFYLCAWSGRDRVEQYFGPGTRLTVT.